Below are 10 T cell receptor beta chains sequenced from a single sample in a study of Tregs in tolerant kidney transplant recipients. The antigens these receptors bind are not known. Clones were sequenced by immunoSEQ multiplex PCR, and TCRdb holds only the in-frame ones, with some missing. The sample has roughly 9,400 clones, roughly half seen once. Sequenced input: CD4+ T cells from blood cultured with allogeneic cells. Receptors originate from a human donor in good health.

In its sample, this clone was seen a few times. The V gene is TRBV7-9, the J gene TRBJ2-1, with 8 bases that match TRBD1. The germline gives CDR1 SEHNR, CDR2 FQNEAQ (reference sequence). The CDR3 consists of 15 residues. J gave up 7 bases and V 7 bases, and 12 bases lay outside the gene matches. This CDR3 reads CASTNRTGLMNEQFF. The CDR3 nucleotides read TGTGCCAGCACCAATCGGACAGGGCTTATGAATGAGCAGTTCTTC.

This clone was recorded a few times. The rearrangement links TRBV5-1 to TRBJ2-7; perhaps TRBD2 as D (5 bases). Germline assignment: CDR1 SGHRS and CDR2 YFSETQ. The germline V and J ends were trimmed by 2 bases and 3 bases, with 9 bases remaining between them. This CDR3 has 13 residues. For the CDR3, the DNA is TGCGCCAGCAGCTTCGGAGGCAGCTACGAGCAGTACTTC. As protein: CASSFGGSYEQYF.

The chain recombines TRBV9 with TRBJ1-3; D is possibly TRBD1 (5 bases). The germline V and J ends were trimmed by 0 bases and 12 bases, with 19 bases remaining between them. This CDR3 is 15 amino acids long. Germline V gene sequence: CDR1 SGDLS, CDR2 YYNGEE. The CDR3 spells CASSVARDRGNGIYF. In DNA, the CDR3 is TGTGCCAGCAGCGTAGCCCGGGACCGGGGGAACGGCATATATTTT.

V and J are TRBV30 and TRBJ1-5, with TRBD1 matching over 9 bases. The trim removed 3 bases at V and 0 bases at J, leaving 6 bases unmatched. The CDR3 spans 16 residues. Germline V gene data show CDR1 as GTSNPN and CDR2 as SVGIG (reference sequence). This CDR3 reads CAWRAGTGLSNQPQHF. CDR3 nucleotides: TGTGCCTGGAGGGCCGGGACAGGGCTTAGCAATCAGCCCCAGCATTTT.

This clone was found a few times. This chain connects TRBV12-5 to TRBJ2-2, with TRBD2 as a possible D gene (5 bases). V was shortened by 8 bases and J by 4 bases, with 20 bases between the two germline ends. From germline, CDR1 is LGHNT and CDR2 FRNRAP. This CDR3 contains 16 residues. CDR3 residues: CASSIGLGSGTGELFF. CDR3 nucleotides: TGTGCTAGTTCGATTGGGTTGGGGAGTGGCACCGGGGAGCTGTTTTTT.

The chain is built from TRBV15 and TRBJ2-4; TRBD2 matches 10 bases. The CDR3 consists of 16 residues. Trimming cost V 0 bases and J 7 bases; bases outside gene matches: 6. Germline V gene lookup returns CDR1 LNHNV and CDR2 YYDKDF (reference sequence). CDR3 region: CATSRDPSGRGNIQYF. In nucleotides, the CDR3 is TGTGCCACCAGCAGAGACCCTAGCGGGAGAGGGAACATTCAGTACTTC.

The chain links TRBV20-1 to TRBJ2-7; no reliable D call. Trimming cost V 6 bases and J 4 bases, with 10 bases left between them. The CDR3 runs 11 residues. Germline-derived CDR1 and CDR2 are DFQATT and SNEGSKA (reference sequence). CDR3 amino acids: CSAYVPYEQYF. The CDR3 DNA reads as TGCAGTGCCTACGTTCCGTACGAGCAGTACTTC.

The chain joins TRBV4-3 to TRBJ2-3; D is perhaps TRBD1 (6 bases). Germline V gene data show CDR1 as LGHNA and CDR2 as YSLEER. The V end was cut by 0 bases, the J end by 3 bases, with 13 bases between. There are 16 residues in the CDR3. CDR3 DNA: TGCGCCAGCAGCCAAGATTCGGTGGGGGCGACAGATACGCAGTATTTT. Translated: CASSQDSVGATDTQYF.

This chain connects TRBV5-8 to TRBJ2-5; D possibly corresponds to TRBD1 (5 bases). The CDR3 has 15 residues. V was cut by 8 bases and J by 0 bases, with 17 bases left in between. The germline CDR1 and CDR2 sequences are SGHTS and YDEGEE. CDR3 in amino acids: CASKQDTAYQETQYF. CDR3 sequence (DNA): TGTGCCAGTAAGCAGGACACCGCGTACCAAGAGACCCAGTACTTC.

This clone was detected only once. The rearrangement links TRBV14 to TRBJ2-2; 11 bases are a match to TRBD2. J lost 8 bases, V lost 4 bases, and 6 bases had no gene match. The CDR3 spans 15 residues. The germline V gene has CDR1 SGHDN and CDR2 FVKESK. In nucleotides, the CDR3 is TGTGCCAGCAGCCTCCTACTAGCGGGAGTTGGGGAGCTGTTTTTT. Translation: CASSLLLAGVGELFF.